This entry describes one T cell receptor (beta chain). This entry belongs to a study of T-cell reconstitution after alpha-beta-depleted transplantation in children. Molecular barcoding with unique molecular identifiers was used for the TCRbeta library. TCRdb re-derived calls from the PCR reads in MiXCR, one entry per CDR3 protein. There are around 370,000 distinct CDR3 sequences in the sample; approximately 10% occur only once, and approximately 2.3% lies in the top ten. The CDR3 spans 15 residues. Germline V CDR1 and CDR2: SGHRS, YFSETQ. The V gene end was trimmed by 4 bases and the J gene end by 6 bases; junction bases not matched to a gene: 5.

Source: PBMCs from the stem cell graft donor, taken from the stem cell graft. The genes are TRBV5-1 and TRBJ2-2; 11 bases agree with TRBD2. The source is a human donor who donated a stem cell graft to a child with acute lymphoblastic leukemia. CDR3 DNA: TGCGCCAGCAGCGTGGAGGGACTAGCGGCCGGGGAGCTGTTTTTT. Encoded protein: CASSVEGLAAGELFF.